This T cell receptor beta chain came from a study of neoadjuvant nivolumab and ipilimumab in lung cancer (dated by TCRdb to 2020 to 2021). Background for the entire study: In the NEOSTAR trial, nivolumab was administered intravenously at 3 mg/kg on days 1, 15 and 29, and the combination arm also received ipilimumab 1 mg/kg on day 1 only. In the trial, under 45 patients with operable NSCLC were treated, of whom around 23 were randomized to nivolumab monotherapy and about 20 to nivolumab plus ipilimumab. Matched pretherapy and resected tumor pairs were analyzed for seven patients: four treated with nivolumab and three with nivolumab plus ipilimumab. The study compared TCR repertoires in pretherapy (baseline) peripheral blood with TCR repertoires in tumors resected at surgery following neoadjuvant immune checkpoint blockade. The primary endpoint of the trial was the rate of major pathologic response (MPR) in the intention-to-treat population of each study arm. Broader findings and caveats from the paper: No significant correlation was found between TCR clonality and pathologic tumor regression, and only one major-pathologic-response sample was available for the clonality analysis. TCR sequencing was performed in a small number of samples. From pretherapy to surgery, increases in tumor T-cell richness and clonality were observed in three of three dual-therapy tumors but in only two of four nivolumab-treated tumors. Resected tumors had greater TCR richness and clonality than tumor-adjacent uninvolved lung, and increases were observed in more dual-therapy-treated tumors. A positive correlation was observed between pretherapy blood TCR richness and richness in tumors resected after neoadjuvant therapy (Spearman R ~ 0.85).

As to this clone: Its antigen target is currently unknown. No much larger clonotype is one base removed from it; base qualities were not supplied.

The sample's time point label, in plain terms: pretherapy, before neoadjuvant immune checkpoint inhibitors. The samples were taken from NEOSTAR, a phase 2 randomized trial in operable NSCLC that tested neoadjuvant nivolumab or nivolumab plus ipilimumab, followed by surgery. Libraries were prepared through the immunoSEQ multiplex PCR assay. Per the authors' processing: Repertoires were summarized in terms of richness and clonality, and significantly expanded and contracted clones between pre- and post-therapy samples were identified. The immuneACCESS repertoire file appears here via TCRdb, limited to in-frame rearrangements. These files lack a portion of the clones; in checked studies, under half of the deficit traces to unresolved V genes, and the cause of the others is not known. The DNA gave D and trimming, while V, J and clone size come from that table. Present in this sample are around 19,000 clones, approximately 87% of which were seen just once. The top ten hold over 2% of the sample.

The CDR3 starts with the cysteine, ends with the phenylalanine, and has 17 residues. The entry retains the CDR3 DNA only, 51 bases that are in frame from base 1. Based on the germline V gene, the CDR1 and CDR2 sequences are SGHVS and FNYEAQ. The junction carries 11 bases between V and J, which are trimmed by 2 bases and 0 bases respectively. The receptor was derived from an adult with non-small cell lung cancer. The chain links TRBV7-6 with TRBJ2-6, with the identity of the D gene unclear. The sequenced sample was peripheral blood, obtained before neoadjuvant nivolumab, alone or with ipilimumab. The CDR3 in this case is CASSLSGGISGANVLTF. The bases read TGTGCCAGCAGCTTAAGTGGCGGAATCTCTGGGGCCAACGTCCTGACTTTC.